This T cell receptor beta chain was identified in a study of multiple sclerosis patients with progressive multifocal leukoencephalopathy. Germline V gene lookup returns CDR1 SGHDT and CDR2 YYEEEE. This CDR3 has 12 amino acids. Trimming stripped 5 bases from V and 12 bases from J, with 15 bases between. Using immunoSEQ multiplex PCR, the repertoire was profiled, and TCRdb retains in-frame clones only, with some absent. The table includes approximately 31,000 clones, roughly 84% detected once. Time point described: time of PML onset. Source: PBMCs, taken from a patient treated with natalizumab. The chain joins TRBV5-6 to TRBJ2-1; no firm D call. This clonotype originated in a human donor with progressive multifocal leukoencephalopathy. The CDR3 sequence: CASSFKIQPQFF. CDR3 sequence (DNA): TGTGCCAGCAGTTTTAAGATCCAACCGCAGTTCTTC.